This T cell receptor beta chain was observed in a study of blood T cells in healthy people across ages (dated by TCRdb to between 2014 and 2017). Notes on the research overall: In model experiments, roughly one uniquely barcoded TCR beta cDNA molecule per two T cells was captured by template switching. To track age-related changes in TCR beta repertoire diversity, the study relied on deep sequencing normalized with unique cDNA molecular identifiers. Donors were grouped into four age groups: young (average about 15 years), middle-aged (over 35), aged (over 55) and long-lived (82). To avoid experimental bias, donors of different ages were spread randomly across the sequencing lanes. Two additional independent replicas of 1 million unique cDNA reads from the same blood draw were analyzed for two donors (one aged 18 to 30 and one aged 80 or older).

CDR1 and CDR2 (MNHEY, SVGEGT) derive from the germline V gene. The CDR3 numbers 14 residues from cysteine through phenylalanine. Of the read, only the CDR3 DNA is kept; its 42 bases are in frame from base 1. Libraries came from 5' RACE. The data were produced on an Illumina HiSeq 2500. A second about 7 to 12 cycle PCR used a sample-barcoded 5' primer and a J-beta primer mix. A unique molecular identifier was introduced onto each TCR beta cDNA molecule by a template-switch 5' adaptor carrying 12 random nucleotides. Each sample yielded at least 3 million CDR3-containing paired-end reads. First-strand cDNA synthesis was performed from all RNA using the Mint cDNA synthesis kit, with priming by a TRBC-specific oligonucleotide. All cDNA was treated with uracil-DNA glycosylase and then went through a first 18-cycle PCR with the universal primers M1SS and BC2_uni_R. As for how the authors treated the data: For normalization, 1 million high-quality reads were randomly selected from each sample, with every read carrying a distinct molecular identifier. Instead of being binned into consensus sequences, reads with shared molecular identifiers were discarded. MiTCR, set to a Q25 quality threshold and the strictest error-elimination algorithm, was used for CDR3 identification, clonotype clustering and error correction. A nonparametric unseen species model with Euler transformation was used to estimate a lower bound on total TCR beta diversity. TCRdb reprocessing: public reads trimmed at Q25 with fastp, clones called with MiXCR, in-frame beta chains kept. Here each entry gathers all rows of one CDR3 protein and keeps the most common genes and DNA. The V and J calls, along with clone size, are taken from TCRdb and not from the paper's own processing. Counted in this sample were hundreds of thousands of distinct CDR3 sequences; more than 55% of them appeared once. The ten largest clones add up to more than 25% of the sample.

The 39 donors, aged 6 to 90 years, were systemically healthy Caucasian individuals from Russia. Around 10 milliliters of peripheral blood were collected from each donor into EDTA-treated Vacutainer tubes. PBMCs were isolated by Ficoll-Paque density-gradient centrifugation, with at least 6 million obtained per sample. Trizol reagent was used to extract total RNA from PBMCs, with at least 6 micrograms per sample. For every donor, an aliquot of PBMCs went through flow cytometry to measure the percentages of naive CD45RAhigh/CD27high T cells. Overall study results and their limits: Donor CMV infection status was unknown, potentially confounding age-related changes in expanded clonotypes. As age increased, observed TCR beta diversity per million T cells dropped in a roughly linear way, and a significant reduction was already evident by age 40. There was a strong correlation between observed TCR beta diversity and the percentage of naive T cells measured by flow cytometry. Because profiling used bulk unsorted PBMCs, naive and antigen-experienced compartments could not be compared conclusively. Estimates of total diversity from one million sequenced T cells were regarded as lower bounds and underestimates. Compared with the aged group, more naive CD4+ T cells, fewer expanded clones and increased TCR diversity were shown by the long-lived group, suggesting age selection.

Details on this clonotype: The antigen it binds to is not known. No clone much larger than this one lies a single base away; base qualities are absent.

The source material was blood. The clonotype comes from a man between 35 and 55 years old in good health. The chain joins TRBV6-2 or TRBV6-3 to TRBJ2-4, with a tentative D call of TRBD1 or TRBD2, each matching 5 bases. TRBJ2-7 matches the DNA end more closely, so the J call is doubtful. The base sequence is TGTGCCAGCAACAGACACGGGGCCACCTACGAGCAGTACTTC. It is translated as CASNRHGATYEQYF.